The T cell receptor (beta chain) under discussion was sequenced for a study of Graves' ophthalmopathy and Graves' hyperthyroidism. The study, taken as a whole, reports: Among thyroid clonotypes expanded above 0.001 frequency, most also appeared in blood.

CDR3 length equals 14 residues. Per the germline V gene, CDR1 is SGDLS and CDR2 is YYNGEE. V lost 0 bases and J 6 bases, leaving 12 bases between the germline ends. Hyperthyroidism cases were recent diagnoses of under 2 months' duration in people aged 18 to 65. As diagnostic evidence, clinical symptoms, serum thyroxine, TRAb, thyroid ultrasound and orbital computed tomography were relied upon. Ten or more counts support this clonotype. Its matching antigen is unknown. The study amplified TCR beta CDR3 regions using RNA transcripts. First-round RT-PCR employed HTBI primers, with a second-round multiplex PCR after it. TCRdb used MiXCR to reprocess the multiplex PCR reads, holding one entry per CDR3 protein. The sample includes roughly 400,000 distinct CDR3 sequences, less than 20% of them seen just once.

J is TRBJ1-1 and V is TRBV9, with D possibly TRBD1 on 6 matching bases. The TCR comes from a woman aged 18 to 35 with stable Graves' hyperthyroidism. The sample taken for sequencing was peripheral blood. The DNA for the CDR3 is TGTGCCAGCAGCGTAGACCCGGGGGGCGCTGAAGCTTTCTTT. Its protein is CASSVDPGGAEAFF.